This is a list of T cell receptor beta chains from one sample in a study of PD-L1 blockade in urothelial cancer. This table comes from immunoSEQ multiplex PCR, and its TCRdb copy is limited to in-frame clones, with some not included. The sample consists of 35,000 or so clones, 84% of them appearing once. Sequencing was performed on PBMCs, taken around atezolizumab (anti-PD-L1) treatment. These receptors came from a man aged 55 to 70 with urothelial cancer. Each CDR3 is given with its conserved first and last residue. D genes are given only for firm matches. Clone sizes are given selectively: once, few, many, or a class where the clone is expanded.

D gene: NA
J gene: TRBJ1-2
clone size: once
V gene: TRBV7-8
CDR3 length: 12
CDR3 DNA: TGTGCCAGCAGCTCCCAGGTTTTTGGCTACACCTTC
CDR3 protein: CASSSQVFGYTF

D gene: NA
J gene: TRBJ1-1
clone size: NA
V gene: TRBV7-9
CDR3 length: 13
CDR3 DNA: TGTGCCAGCAGCCTGATTAGTGGCACTGAAGCTTTCTTT
CDR3 protein: CASSLISGTEAFF

D gene: TRBD1
J gene: TRBJ1-4
clone size: NA
V gene: TRBV5-1
CDR3 length: 15
CDR3 DNA: TGCGCCAGCAGCCCAGGGACAGGGGGAGGAGAAAAACTGTTTTTT
CDR3 protein: CASSPGTGGGEKLFF

D gene: NA
J gene: TRBJ2-1
clone size: NA
V gene: TRBV29-1
CDR3 length: 12
CDR3 DNA: TGCAGCTCACAGGCTGGGTACAATGAGCAGTTCTTC
CDR3 protein: CSSQAGYNEQFF

D gene: TRBD1
J gene: TRBJ2-7
clone size: NA
V gene: TRBV4-2
CDR3 length: 16
CDR3 DNA: TGTGCCAGCAGCCAACTAGCGGGACAGGGGGCCCACGAGCAGTACTTC
CDR3 protein: CASSQLAGQGAHEQYF

D gene: TRBD2
J gene: TRBJ2-3
clone size: NA
V gene: TRBV4-2
CDR3 length: 19
CDR3 DNA: TGTGCCAGCAGACGTACTCCGGGACTAGCGGGAGGAAGAGAGGATACGCAGTATTTT
CDR3 protein: CASRRTPGLAGGREDTQYF

D gene: TRBD1
J gene: TRBJ1-2
clone size: NA
V gene: TRBV2
CDR3 length: 12
CDR3 DNA: TGTGCCAGCAGTCGGCAGGGGGATGGCTACACCTTC
CDR3 protein: CASSRQGDGYTF

D gene: NA
J gene: TRBJ1-6
clone size: NA
V gene: TRBV27
CDR3 length: 16
CDR3 DNA: TGTGCCAGCAGTTTCGGATGGGGCGAGTGGGGATCACCCCTCCACTTT
CDR3 protein: CASSFGWGEWGSPLHF

D gene: NA
J gene: TRBJ1-5
clone size: NA
V gene: TRBV9
CDR3 length: 17
CDR3 DNA: TGTGCCAGCAGCGTGCTTGGGACTCCCCAATCGTATCAGCCCCAGCATTTT
CDR3 protein: CASSVLGTPQSYQPQHF

D gene: NA
J gene: TRBJ2-1
clone size: NA
V gene: TRBV14
CDR3 length: 19
CDR3 DNA: TGTGCCAGCAGCCTAGAAAGGGGGCTAGCGGGCCTCTCCTACAATGAGCAGTTCTTC
CDR3 protein: CASSLERGLAGLSYNEQFF

D gene: TRBD1
J gene: TRBJ1-4
clone size: NA
V gene: TRBV29-1
CDR3 length: 14
CDR3 DNA: TGCAGCGCCGTGGGACAGTTCAGCAATGAAAAACTGTTTTTT
CDR3 protein: CSAVGQFSNEKLFF

D gene: TRBD2
J gene: TRBJ2-1
clone size: NA
V gene: TRBV7-2
CDR3 length: 13
CDR3 DNA: TGTGCCAGCAGCTTAGTTCGCGGGAGAGAGGTGTTCTTC
CDR3 protein: CASSLVRGREVFF

D gene: NA
J gene: TRBJ1-3
clone size: NA
V gene: TRBV7-6
CDR3 length: 13
CDR3 DNA: TGTGCCAGCAGCCCTGGTGGCGGAAACACCATATATTTT
CDR3 protein: CASSPGGGNTIYF

D gene: NA
J gene: TRBJ2-7
clone size: NA
V gene: TRBV7-9
CDR3 length: 13
CDR3 DNA: TGTGCCAGCAGCTTAGAGTCTACCTACGAGCAGTACTTC
CDR3 protein: CASSLESTYEQYF

D gene: NA
J gene: TRBJ1-5
clone size: NA
V gene: TRBV27
CDR3 length: 15
CDR3 DNA: TGTGCCAGCAGTTGGGACATAACTAGCAATCAGCCCCAGCATTTT
CDR3 protein: CASSWDITSNQPQHF

D gene: NA
J gene: TRBJ2-1
clone size: few
V gene: TRBV10-1
CDR3 length: 13
CDR3 DNA: TGCGCCAGCAGTGACAATAGTGGTAATGAGCAGTTCTTC
CDR3 protein: CASSDNSGNEQFF

D gene: NA
J gene: TRBJ2-1
clone size: NA
V gene: TRBV7-9
CDR3 length: 19
CDR3 DNA: TGTGCCAGCAGCTTAGCGTTATCGGGTGCGGGAAAGGGCAATGATCAGCAGTTCTTC
CDR3 protein: CASSLALSGAGKGNDQQFF

D gene: NA
J gene: TRBJ2-7
clone size: NA
V gene: TRBV18
CDR3 length: 15
CDR3 DNA: TGTGCCAGCTCAGGGGCTGGCGGAAGGGGGGGCGAGCAGTACTTC
CDR3 protein: CASSGAGGRGGEQYF

D gene: NA
J gene: TRBJ2-2
clone size: NA
V gene: TRBV7-2
CDR3 length: 15
CDR3 DNA: TGTGCCAGCAGGGTCGGACAGGGAGGGACCGGGGAGCTGTTTTTT
CDR3 protein: CASRVGQGGTGELFF

D gene: NA
J gene: TRBJ1-1
clone size: NA
V gene: TRBV25-1
CDR3 length: 13
CDR3 DNA: TGTGCCAGCAGCACTGCAGGGAACACTGAAGCTTTCTTT
CDR3 protein: CASSTAGNTEAFF

D gene: NA
J gene: TRBJ1-1
clone size: few
V gene: TRBV9
CDR3 length: 14
CDR3 DNA: TGTGCCAGCAGCTTCGACGGGATGAACACTGAAGCTTTCTTT
CDR3 protein: CASSFDGMNTEAFF

D gene: NA
J gene: TRBJ2-3
clone size: NA
V gene: TRBV28
CDR3 length: 16
CDR3 DNA: TGTGCCAGCAGTTTGTCCCGGGGTGGAGGCACAGATACGCAGTATTTT
CDR3 protein: CASSLSRGGGTDTQYF

D gene: NA
J gene: TRBJ1-2
clone size: NA
V gene: TRBV6-1
CDR3 length: 15
CDR3 DNA: TGTGCCAGCAGTGAAATGCGGGGCGGCGGTTATGGCTACACCTTC
CDR3 protein: CASSEMRGGGYGYTF

D gene: NA
J gene: TRBJ1-1
clone size: NA
V gene: TRBV5-8
CDR3 length: 16
CDR3 DNA: TGTGCCAGCACCTTGAGCGGTTTAACAGTAAACACTGAAGCTTTCTTT
CDR3 protein: CASTLSGLTVNTEAFF

D gene: NA
J gene: TRBJ2-3
clone size: NA
V gene: TRBV19
CDR3 length: 11
CDR3 DNA: TGTGCCAGTAGTATCGGTGATACGCAGTATTTT
CDR3 protein: CASSIGDTQYF

D gene: TRBD2
J gene: TRBJ2-1
clone size: NA
V gene: TRBV6-1
CDR3 length: 15
CDR3 DNA: TGTGCCAGCAGTGAAGTAGCGGGCTCGTACAATGAGCAGTTCTTC
CDR3 protein: CASSEVAGSYNEQFF

D gene: NA
J gene: TRBJ1-2
clone size: NA
V gene: TRBV18
CDR3 length: 14
CDR3 DNA: TGTGCCAGCTCACCAGCCTCCCATAGCTATGGCTACACCTTC
CDR3 protein: CASSPASHSYGYTF

D gene: TRBD1
J gene: TRBJ1-5
clone size: NA
V gene: TRBV7-2
CDR3 length: 14
CDR3 DNA: TGTGCCAGCAGTGCGGGACAGGGGAATCAGCCCCAGCATTTT
CDR3 protein: CASSAGQGNQPQHF

D gene: NA
J gene: TRBJ2-1
clone size: NA
V gene: TRBV6-4
CDR3 length: 16
CDR3 DNA: TGTGCCAGCAGTGACTCTCGTGGGAGCTCCTACAATGAGCAGTTCTTC
CDR3 protein: CASSDSRGSSYNEQFF

D gene: NA
J gene: TRBJ1-2
clone size: few
V gene: TRBV10-1
CDR3 length: 15
CDR3 DNA: TGCGCCAGCAGTGAGTCGTTAGGACAGAGTAATGGCTACACCTTC
CDR3 protein: CASSESLGQSNGYTF

D gene: TRBD2
J gene: TRBJ2-1
clone size: once
V gene: TRBV5-1
CDR3 length: 14
CDR3 DNA: TGCGCCAGCAGCTCGACTAGCGGGGTGAATGAGCAGTTCTTC
CDR3 protein: CASSSTSGVNEQFF

D gene: TRBD2
J gene: TRBJ2-5
clone size: once
V gene: TRBV5-1
CDR3 length: 17
CDR3 DNA: TGCGCCAGCAGCTTGGTTCTAGCGGGAGGCGGGCAAGAGACCCAGTACTTC
CDR3 protein: CASSLVLAGGGQETQYF

D gene: TRBD1
J gene: TRBJ1-6
clone size: NA
V gene: TRBV6-5
CDR3 length: 14
CDR3 DNA: TGTGCCAGCAGGCGGGACAGGGGTGGATCACCCCTCCACTTT
CDR3 protein: CASRRDRGGSPLHF

D gene: NA
J gene: TRBJ2-7
clone size: NA
V gene: TRBV4-1
CDR3 length: 16
CDR3 DNA: TGCGCCAGCAGCCAAGATAGGGGCAGCCTTATCTACGAGCAGTACTTC
CDR3 protein: CASSQDRGSLIYEQYF

D gene: TRBD1
J gene: TRBJ1-5
clone size: few
V gene: TRBV19
CDR3 length: 16
CDR3 DNA: TGTGCCAGTAGACAAGGGTCAGGGGGTTACAATCAGCCCCAGCATTTT
CDR3 protein: CASRQGSGGYNQPQHF

D gene: TRBD2
J gene: TRBJ2-1
clone size: NA
V gene: TRBV4-1
CDR3 length: 18
CDR3 DNA: TGCGCCAGCAGCCAAGGGGGAGCGGGAGGGTGGTTCTACAATGAGCAGTTCTTC
CDR3 protein: CASSQGGAGGWFYNEQFF

D gene: TRBD1
J gene: TRBJ1-2
clone size: NA
V gene: TRBV28
CDR3 length: 16
CDR3 DNA: TGTGCCAGCAGTTCCCCCGGGACAGCTACCCTGTATGGCTACACCTTC
CDR3 protein: CASSSPGTATLYGYTF

D gene: TRBD2
J gene: TRBJ2-7
clone size: NA
V gene: TRBV9
CDR3 length: 15
CDR3 DNA: TGTGCCAGCAGCGTAGCTAGCGGGAGATTCTACGAGCAGTACTTC
CDR3 protein: CASSVASGRFYEQYF

D gene: TRBD2
J gene: TRBJ2-7
clone size: NA
V gene: TRBV7-2
CDR3 length: 17
CDR3 DNA: TGTGCCAGTCTAATCTCGTCTAGCGGGAGGGCCGCGTACGAGCAGTACTTC
CDR3 protein: CASLISSSGRAAYEQYF

D gene: NA
J gene: TRBJ1-5
clone size: NA
V gene: TRBV5-8
CDR3 length: 15
CDR3 DNA: TGTGCCAGCAGCTTGGGAGGGAGGTTAGATCAGCCCCAGCATTTT
CDR3 protein: CASSLGGRLDQPQHF

D gene: NA
J gene: TRBJ2-3
clone size: NA
V gene: TRBV9
CDR3 length: 17
CDR3 DNA: TGTGCCAGCAGCCCCGGGGTAGGGCCCCGCGACGGAGATACGCAGTATTTT
CDR3 protein: CASSPGVGPRDGDTQYF

D gene: NA
J gene: TRBJ2-1
clone size: NA
V gene: TRBV4-2
CDR3 length: 14
CDR3 DNA: TGTGCCAGCAGCCCCGCGGTGACCTACAATGAGCAGTTCTTC
CDR3 protein: CASSPAVTYNEQFF

D gene: NA
J gene: TRBJ2-7
clone size: NA
V gene: TRBV7-6
CDR3 length: 12
CDR3 DNA: TGTGCCAGCAGCTTATTGGGGGGCGAGCAGTACTTC
CDR3 protein: CASSLLGGEQYF

D gene: TRBD1
J gene: TRBJ2-7
clone size: NA
V gene: TRBV5-8
CDR3 length: 17
CDR3 DNA: TGTGCCAGCAGCTTGGCTTTTGGAACAGGGGGCTCCTACGAGCAGTACTTC
CDR3 protein: CASSLAFGTGGSYEQYF

D gene: TRBD2
J gene: TRBJ2-1
clone size: NA
V gene: TRBV7-8
CDR3 length: 17
CDR3 DNA: TGTGCCAGCAGCTTACTGCCTAGCGGGGGTAGGGCGGGGGAGCAGTTCTTC
CDR3 protein: CASSLLPSGGRAGEQFF

D gene: NA
J gene: TRBJ1-5
clone size: NA
V gene: TRBV28
CDR3 length: 15
CDR3 DNA: TGTGCCAGCAGTTTAGGAGGGTATAGCAATCAGCCCCAGCATTTT
CDR3 protein: CASSLGGYSNQPQHF

D gene: TRBD1
J gene: TRBJ2-3
clone size: NA
V gene: TRBV5-1
CDR3 length: 15
CDR3 DNA: TGCGCCAGCAGCACTCGACAGGGGGAAACAGATACGCAGTATTTT
CDR3 protein: CASSTRQGETDTQYF

D gene: TRBD2
J gene: TRBJ2-7
clone size: NA
V gene: TRBV2
CDR3 length: 14
CDR3 DNA: TGTGCCGTGGGACCTAGCGGGAACACCTACGAGCAGTACTTC
CDR3 protein: CAVGPSGNTYEQYF

D gene: TRBD1
J gene: TRBJ2-7
clone size: NA
V gene: TRBV5-1
CDR3 length: 14
CDR3 DNA: TGCGCCAGCAGCAAACAGGGGGGAGGCTACGAGCAGTACTTC
CDR3 protein: CASSKQGGGYEQYF

D gene: NA
J gene: TRBJ2-1
clone size: NA
V gene: TRBV13
CDR3 length: 16
CDR3 DNA: TGTGCCAGCAGCTTAGTCGACGGGAGCTCCTACAATGAGCAGTTCTTC
CDR3 protein: CASSLVDGSSYNEQFF

D gene: TRBD1
J gene: TRBJ1-3
clone size: NA
V gene: TRBV30
CDR3 length: 15
CDR3 DNA: TGTGCCTGGAGGGACAGGGGGCGCTCTGGAAACACCATATATTTT
CDR3 protein: CAWRDRGRSGNTIYF

D gene: TRBD2
J gene: TRBJ2-3
clone size: NA
V gene: TRBV27
CDR3 length: 19
CDR3 DNA: TGTGCCAGCAGTCCCGGCCTGGGACTAGTTTATCTTTCCGCAGATACGCAGTATTTT
CDR3 protein: CASSPGLGLVYLSADTQYF

D gene: NA
J gene: TRBJ1-5
clone size: NA
V gene: TRBV30
CDR3 length: 13
CDR3 DNA: TGTGCCTGGGGAAGACGGGAGAATCAGCCCCAGCATTTT
CDR3 protein: CAWGRRENQPQHF